The 24 T cell receptor beta chains below all came from one sample that was sequenced in a study of control samples from healthy donors and cancer patients. The data were produced by immunoSEQ multiplex PCR, yet TCRdb's version contains in-frame clones alone and is incomplete. The sample consists of around 110,000 clones, 88% of them appearing once. Sequencing was performed on blood. These receptors were collected from a woman aged 65 to 85 in good health.

The chain is built from TRBV18 and TRBJ1-2; 7 bases agree with TRBD1. Germline CDR1 is KGHSH and CDR2 is LQKENI. CDR3 length: 15 amino acids. V dropped 1 base and J dropped 4; count of bases not matched to a gene: 6. The CDR3 bases are TGTGCCAGCTCACCACAAAGGGGGCCTAGCTATGGCTACACCTTC. Translated: CASSPQRGPSYGYTF.

The chain uses TRBV7-9 and TRBJ1-6; D is uncertain. Trimming removed 1 base at V and 1 base at J, with 14 bases between. Germline lookup yields CDR1 SEHNR and CDR2 FQNEAQ (reference sequence). The CDR3 runs to 18 residues. The CDR3 spells CASSLGQGGSSYNSPLHF. The DNA for the CDR3 is TGTGCCAGCAGCTTAGGGCAAGGAGGGAGTTCCTATAATTCACCCCTCCACTTT.

CDR3 residues: CASSRLQSYYEQYF. In DNA form, the CDR3 reads TGTGCCAGCAGCAGGCTACAGAGCTACTACGAGCAGTACTTC. The chain uses TRBV7-9 and TRBJ2-7; D not certain. Trimming pared 5 bases from V and 3 bases from J, leaving 14 bases between. Per the germline V gene, CDR1 is SEHNR and CDR2 is FQNEAQ (reference sequence). This CDR3 contains 14 residues.

This clone showed up just once. The chain couples TRBV7-2 to TRBJ1-1, with 8 bases that match TRBD1. The CDR3 consists of 15 residues. V shed 6 bases, J shed 1 base, and the junction held 7 bases outside the gene matches. Germline lookup yields CDR1 SGHTA and CDR2 FQGNSA. In DNA form, the CDR3 reads TGTGCCAGCAGAGCGCCCGGGACAGGGAACACTGAAGCTTTCTTT. Protein product: CASRAPGTGNTEAFF.

The chain couples TRBV11-2 to TRBJ2-2; the D gene is possibly TRBD1 (7 bases). Germline V gene sequence: CDR1 SGHAT, CDR2 FQNNGV. The CDR3 spans 17 residues. Trimming removed 1 base from V and 3 bases from J, with 15 bases in between. CDR3 DNA: TGTGCCAGCAGCTTAGTTCCCCAGGGGGAGGACACCGGGGAGCTGTTTTTT. Encoded protein: CASSLVPQGEDTGELFF.

The chain employs TRBV19 and TRBJ1-1, with D unresolved. The V end lost 5 bases, the J end lost 4 bases, and 17 bases lay between the germline ends. The germline gives CDR1 LNHDA, CDR2 SQIVND (reference sequence). This CDR3 is built from 15 residues. The CDR3 coding sequence is TGTGCCAGTAGTCCACTAGACCGGAAGCGCACTGAAGCTTTCTTT. It codes for CASSPLDRKRTEAFF. The full variable domain, its missing parts supplied by reference TRBV19 and TRBJ1-1, is DGGITQSPKYLFRKEGQNVTLSCEQNLNHDAMYWYRQDPGQGLRLIYYSQIVNDFQKGDIAEGYSVSREKKESFPLTVTSAQKNPTAFYLCASSPLDRKRTEAFFGQGTRLTVV.

This clone came up once. V is TRBV6-5 and J is TRBJ1-5; tentatively, D is TRBD1 (5 bases). The germline V and J ends were trimmed by 0 bases and 4 bases, with 10 bases remaining between them. This CDR3 contains 15 residues. CDR1 is MNHEY and CDR2 is SVGAGI in the germline V gene. DNA for the CDR3: TGTGCCAGCAGTTACTCGACCCCAGGGAATCAGCCCCAGCATTTT. Encoded protein: CASSYSTPGNQPQHF.

This clone was seen once. This sequence joins TRBV6-6 and TRBJ2-1; 11 positions match TRBD1. Per germline, CDR1 MNHNY and CDR2 SVGAGI (reference sequence). V lost 6 bases and J lost 6; bases outside the gene matches: 7. This CDR3 region has 15 residues. In nucleotides, the CDR3 is TGTGCCAGCAGCCACCGGGACAGGGGGGTCAATGAGCAGTTCTTC. It is translated as CASSHRDRGVNEQFF.

Only one count was recorded for this clone. The genes are TRBV7-2 and TRBJ2-5; 12 positions match TRBD1. The CDR3 sequence is 17 residues long. Germline CDR1 is SGHTA and CDR2 is FQGNSA. The V segment lost 5 bases and the J segment 3 bases; nucleotides outside the gene matches: 10. CDR3 DNA: TGTGCCAGCAGCGGCCGGGACAGGGGGCTTAGGGAAGAGACCCAGTACTTC. This gives the protein CASSGRDRGLREETQYF.

The chain joins TRBV12-3 or TRBV12-4 to TRBJ1-2; TRBD1 might be the D (6 bases). CDR3 length: 11 amino acids. V lost 5 bases, J lost 7 bases, and 8 bases lay in between. The CDR3 DNA sequence: TGTGCCAGCAGTATCAGGGGTGGCTACACCTTC. It specifies CASSIRGGYTF.

The chain combines TRBV5-6 with TRBJ2-5; 7 nucleotides align to TRBD1. The CDR3 runs 15 residues. CDR1 and CDR2 from the germline V gene are SGHDT and YYEEEE. The trim removed 4 bases at V and 1 base at J, leaving 7 bases unmatched. Here the CDR3 DNA reads TGTGCCAGCAGCCCCCCGCGACAGGGCCAAGAGACCCAGTACTTC. Amino acid sequence: CASSPPRQGQETQYF. The variable domain in full, completed from reference TRBV5-6 and TRBJ2-5, reads DAGVTQSPTHLIKTRGQQVTLRCSPKSGHDTVSWYQQALGQGPQFIFQYYEEEERQRGNFPDRFSGHQFPNYSSELNVNALLLGDSALYLCASSPPRQGQETQYFGPGTRLLVL.

The chain carries TRBV7-9 and TRBJ2-5; 11 nucleotides agree with TRBD2. V trimming: 5 bases; J trimming: 4 bases; junction bases outside the gene matches: 3. The CDR3 is made up of 14 amino acids. The germline V gene encodes CDR1 SEHNR and CDR2 FQNEAQ (reference sequence). The CDR3 bases are TGTGCCAGCAGCCCAGGACTAGCGGGAGAGACCCAGTACTTC. This encodes CASSPGLAGETQYF.

This clone was detected only a few times. The gene calls are TRBV15 and TRBJ2-7, with D possibly called TRBD1 or TRBD2 (5 bases each). Germline V CDR1 and CDR2: LNHNV, YYDKDF (reference sequence). The CDR3 extends over 18 amino acids. The V and J ends lost 0 bases and 3 bases respectively, with 21 bases between them. CDR3 nucleotide sequence: TGTGCCACCAGCAGAGATTCCCCCGGCGGGCAGGGCGACTACGAGCAGTACTTC. Protein product: CATSRDSPGGQGDYEQYF.

The chain couples TRBV7-9 to TRBJ2-5; weak D call: TRBD1 (6 bases). The CDR3 is 14 amino acids. Germline loops: CDR1 SEHNR, CDR2 FQNEAQ (reference sequence). Trimming pared 4 bases from V and 3 bases from J, leaving 12 bases between. CDR3 sequence: CASSSTGFEETQYF. CDR3 DNA: TGTGCCAGCAGCTCCACAGGGTTCGAAGAGACCCAGTACTTC.

CDR3 sequence: CASSEEGGAYEQYF. The DNA for the CDR3 is TGTGCCAGCAGTGAGGAAGGGGGCGCCTACGAGCAGTACTTC. This chain joins TRBV25-1 and TRBJ2-7; 7 nucleotides line up with TRBD1. V dropped 3 bases and J dropped 2; count of bases not matched to a gene: 4. There are 14 residues in the CDR3. Germline CDR1 is MGHDK and CDR2 is SYGVNS.

CDR3 bases: TGTGCAAGTCGCTACGGTGAGAGGGGCACAGATACGCAGTATTTT. Protein product: CASRYGERGTDTQYF. The chain uses TRBV12-2 and TRBJ2-3; the tabulated D call, TRBD2, remains unverified against the DNA. TRBV12-2 is an annotated pseudogene. CDR3 length: 15 amino acids.

The chain couples TRBV7-2 to TRBJ2-2; possibly TRBD1 or TRBD2 for D (5 bases each). Germline V lookup: CDR1 SGHTA, CDR2 FQGNSA. The CDR3 loop spans 14 amino acids. V was shortened by 2 bases and J by 6 bases, with 10 bases between the two germline ends. Here the CDR3 DNA reads TGTGCCAGCAGCTTAATCGGGGCATCCGGGGAGCTGTTTTTT. It yields the protein CASSLIGASGELFF.

This chain uses TRBV19 with TRBJ2-7; possible D gene TRBD1, 5 bases. Trimming cost V 1 base and J 4 bases, with 8 bases left between them. The germline V gene has CDR1 LNHDA and CDR2 SQIVND (reference sequence). The CDR3 extends over 13 amino acids. The CDR3 DNA sequence: TGTGCCAGTAGTATAGGACAGAAATACGAGCAGTACTTC. It is translated as CASSIGQKYEQYF.

This clone was picked up one time. V gene TRBV15 combines with J gene TRBJ2-1, with 14 bases lining up with TRBD2. The CDR3 runs 19 residues. CDR1 is LNHNV, CDR2 YYDKDF, per germline (reference sequence). With V trimmed by 3 bases and J by 4 bases, 11 bases remained unmatched. CDR3 region: CATSRGLAGANSGYNEQFF. The CDR3 DNA reads TGTGCCACCAGCAGGGGACTAGCGGGGGCCAACAGTGGGTACAATGAGCAGTTCTTC.

In DNA form, the CDR3 reads TGTGCCAGCAGCTCATTGGAGGCCGGTCTCGGGGAGCTGTTTTTT. It yields the protein CASSSLEAGLGELFF. This chain uses TRBV7-2 with TRBJ2-2, with D tentatively TRBD2 (5 bases). Germline assignment: CDR1 SGHTA and CDR2 FQGNSA. The CDR3 extends over 15 amino acids. Trimming took off 4 bases at V and 7 bases at J, with 16 bases between the two ends.

The chain uses TRBV21-1 and TRBJ2-5; the table's D call, TRBD1, was not checked against the DNA. TRBV21-1 counts as a pseudogene. This CDR3 is built from 17 residues. The CDR3 reads CASDLGGQGSYQETQYF. In DNA, the CDR3 is TGTGCCAGCGACTTAGGGGGACAGGGTTCGTACCAAGAGACCCAGTACTTC.

The J gene is TRBJ2-7, the V gene TRBV5-1, with TRBD1 matching over 10 bases. CDR1 SGHRS and CDR2 YFSETQ come from the germline V gene. The length of the CDR3 is 14 residues. The V gene end was trimmed by 4 bases and the J gene end by 5 bases; junction bases not matched to a gene: 6. CDR3 amino acids: CASSNRQGAHEQYF. CDR3 bases: TGCGCCAGCAGCAACCGACAGGGGGCTCACGAGCAGTACTTC.

V usage is TRBV5-1 and J usage is TRBJ1-1; the D gene is possibly TRBD1 (5 bases). The germline V and J ends were trimmed by 3 bases and 1 base, with 10 bases remaining between them. CDR3 length equals 14 residues. Germline lookup yields CDR1 SGHRS and CDR2 YFSETQ. The CDR3 protein is CASSSADRNTEAFF. The CDR3 bases are TGCGCCAGCAGCTCCGCCGACAGGAACACTGAAGCTTTCTTT. Combining the CDR3 with reference TRBV5-1 and TRBJ1-1 gives the whole variable domain KAGVTQTPRYLIKTRGQQVTLSCSPISGHRSVSWYQQTPGQGLQFLFEYFSETQRNKGNFPGRFSGRQFSNSRSEMNVSTLELGDSALYLCASSSADRNTEAFFGQGTRLTVV.

This sequence joins TRBV29-1 and TRBJ2-5; TRBD2 matches 7 bases. Trimming at V came to 4 bases and at J to 5 bases, leaving 7 bases not matched to a gene. This CDR3 contains 13 residues. CDR1 and CDR2 (germline): SQVTM, ANQGSEA. The CDR3 DNA reads as TGCAGCGTTGCGCCTAGCGGCGGGGAGACCCAGTACTTC. As protein: CSVAPSGGETQYF. Complete variable domain (other parts from reference TRBV29-1 and TRBJ2-5): SAVISQKPSRDICQRGTSLTIQCQVDSQVTMMFWYRQQPGQSLTLIATANQGSEATYESGFVIDKFPISRPNLTFSTLTVSNMSPEDSSIYLCSVAPSGGETQYFGPGTRLLVL.